The T cell receptor beta chain under discussion was sequenced for a study of T cells in Graves' hyperthyroidism and ophthalmopathy. This clonotype was counted ten times or more. Trimming took 3 bases from V and 3 from J; bases not matched to a gene: 7. The CDR3 consists of 15 residues. CDR1 is MNHEY and CDR2 is SMNVEV in the germline V gene (reference sequence). Those patients with uncontrolled infection, other autoimmune disease, pregnancy or lactation were excluded. For the diagnoses, clinical symptoms, serum thyroxine and TRAb, thyroid ultrasound and orbital computed tomography were used. Using RNA transcripts as the source, TCR beta CDR3 regions were amplified. Primed by the HTBI set, a first-round RT-PCR was run on the TCR CDR3. One entry per CDR3 protein results from TCRdb running MiXCR on the multiplex PCR reads. The data contain 300,000 or so distinct CDR3 sequences, around 20% of them seen just once; the ten biggest clones take up roughly 52%.

Sequenced sample: blood. The sequence was collected from a woman between 45 and 60 years old with Graves' hyperthyroidism. V is TRBV27 and J is TRBJ2-7; 8 bases map to TRBD1. CDR3 sequence: CASSLARQGIYEQYF. The CDR3 bases are TGTGCCAGCAGTTTGGCGCGACAGGGGATCTACGAGCAGTACTTC.